This entry lists 32 T cell receptor beta chains sequenced from one sample in a study of shared clonotypes between healthy human individuals. Sequencing used immunoSEQ multiplex PCR; TCRdb keeps in-frame clones, though not all of them. Counted here are about 2.4 million clones, roughly 93% occurring once; the ten biggest clones make up roughly 0.36%. Sample: naive CD4+ T cells from PBMCs. The subset is: CD45RA+ positively selected. All receptors derive from a man aged 18-30 years in good health. Some clones in this sample may be carry-over from other donors' samples.

The chain couples TRBV29-1 to TRBJ2-7; tentatively, D is TRBD1 or TRBD2 (5 bases each). Germline CDR1 and CDR2: SQVTM and ANQGSEA. Trimming pared 7 bases from V and 1 base from J, leaving 17 bases between. The CDR3 is 14 amino acids. CDR3 coding DNA: TGCAGCGCCCGAGTGGGACCCAATTCCTACGAGCAGTACTTC. Its protein is CSARVGPNSYEQYF.

The V and J genes are TRBV5-4 and TRBJ1-1; D call uncertain. The CDR3 runs 14 residues. Trimming shortened V by 2 bases and J by 0 bases, and 8 bases separated the two germline ends. Germline loops: CDR1 SGHNT, CDR2 YYREEE (reference sequence). CDR3: CASSFVDLNTEAFF. Here the CDR3 DNA reads TGTGCCAGCAGCTTTGTAGACTTGAACACTGAAGCTTTCTTT.

V is TRBV6-1 and J is TRBJ2-2; possibly TRBD1 for D (5 bases). V lost 4 bases and J lost 7, with 25 bases in between. Germline CDR1 MNHNS, CDR2 SASEGT. The CDR3 sequence is 18 residues long. Written as DNA, the CDR3 is TGTGCCAGCAGTGGCCCAAGGACCCTTGGAGCAAGGGGCGGGGAGCTGTTTTTT. Protein product: CASSGPRTLGARGGELFF.

The chain couples TRBV18 to TRBJ2-7; TRBD2 matches 8 bases. Losses at the gene ends were 5 bases for V and 0 bases for J; bases not matched to a gene: 9. CDR3 length: 16 amino acids. Germline CDR1 is KGHSH and CDR2 is LQKENI. CDR3 nucleotide sequence: TGTGCCAGCTCAATCACTAGCGGAAAGAGCTCCTACGAGCAGTACTTC. Amino acids: CASSITSGKSSYEQYF.

As regards this clone: The same CDR3 can be traced to other DNA sequences in this sample. The chain recombines TRBV5-1 with TRBJ2-1; 15 positions match TRBD2. Germline V CDR1 and CDR2: SGHRS, YFSETQ. The CDR3 spans 15 residues. V trimming: 4 bases; J trimming: 7 bases; junction bases outside the gene matches: 3. The chain's CDR3 is CASSIGLAGGNEQFF. In DNA, the CDR3 is TGCGCCAGCAGCATAGGACTAGCGGGAGGGAATGAGCAGTTCTTC.

This clone was seen a single time. This chain links TRBV5-6 with TRBJ2-7; D possibly corresponds to TRBD1 (6 bases). This CDR3 is built from 14 residues. From germline, CDR1 is SGHDT and CDR2 YYEEEE. Trimming removed 1 base from V and 2 bases from J, with 10 bases in between. DNA of the CDR3: TGTGCCAGCAGCTTGCAGGGGCCGACCTACGAGCAGTACTTC. Its translation is CASSLQGPTYEQYF.

The chain recombines TRBV9 with TRBJ2-1; D tentatively reads TRBD1 or TRBD2 (5 bases each). V was pared by 2 bases and J by 1 base, with 10 bases between. CDR3 size: 15 residues. Germline CDR1 is SGDLS and CDR2 is YYNGEE. CDR3 sequence: CASSVRDGSYNEQFF. CDR3 sequence (DNA): TGTGCCAGCAGCGTCCGGGACGGATCCTACAATGAGCAGTTCTTC.

The J gene is TRBJ2-7, the V gene TRBV28, with 10 bases that match TRBD1. Unmatched junction bases numbered 8, after V lost 4 bases and J lost 5 bases. The CDR3 consists of 15 residues. CDR1 is MDHEN and CDR2 is SYDVKM in the germline V gene. The CDR3: CASSSSGTGADEQYF. DNA for the CDR3: TGTGCCAGCAGTTCGTCAGGGACAGGGGCTGACGAGCAGTACTTC.

This sequence joins TRBV7-5 and TRBJ1-1; TRBD1 is the table's D call and was not checked against the DNA. TRBV7-5 is flagged as a pseudogene. The CDR3 totals 18 residues. The CDR3: CARSQKLTGERVNTEAFF. CDR3 nucleotides: TGTGCCAGAAGCCAGAAACTGACAGGGGAAAGGGTGAACACTGAAGCTTTCTTT.

The chain is built from TRBV5-6 and TRBJ2-5; D possibly corresponds to TRBD2 (6 bases). CDR1 is SGHDT, CDR2 YYEEEE, per germline. Trimming removed 0 bases from V and 1 base from J, with 10 bases in between. The CDR3 contains 15 residues. The CDR3 nucleotides read TGTGCCAGCAGCTTGGTGGGGGGAACCCAAGAGACCCAGTACTTC. Its protein is CASSLVGGTQETQYF. Full variable domain (missing parts from reference TRBV5-6 and TRBJ2-5): DAGVTQSPTHLIKTRGQQVTLRCSPKSGHDTVSWYQQALGQGPQFIFQYYEEEERQRGNFPDRFSGHQFPNYSSELNVNALLLGDSALYLCASSLVGGTQETQYFGPGTRLLVL.

The chain couples TRBV25-1 to TRBJ2-1, with D possibly being TRBD1 or TRBD2 (5 bases each). The V gene lost 3 bases and the J gene lost 9 bases, with 18 bases spanning the gap. Germline-derived CDR1 and CDR2 are MGHDK and SYGVNS. This CDR3 contains 15 residues. CDR3 sequence: CASSDRAGLRGEQFF. In DNA form, the CDR3 reads TGTGCCAGCAGTGACAGGGCCGGTTTGAGGGGTGAGCAGTTCTTC.

The V and J genes are TRBV4-1 and TRBJ1-1, with D unresolved. The CDR3 length is 14 residues. V dropped 1 base and J dropped 7 bases, with 13 bases sitting between them. In germline, CDR1 is MGHRA, CDR2 YSYEKL. This CDR3 is CASSQVVRAFEAFF. The CDR3 coding sequence is TGCGCCAGCAGCCAAGTTGTGAGGGCCTTTGAAGCTTTCTTT.

Concerning this clone: Other DNA sequences in the sample encode the same CDR3. V gene TRBV5-1 combines with J gene TRBJ1-5; 8 positions agree with TRBD1. Germline V gene data show CDR1 as SGHRS and CDR2 as YFSETQ. This CDR3 region has 15 residues. J lost 0 bases, V lost 3 bases, and 2 bases had no gene match. The CDR3 bases are TGCGCCAGCAGCTCCGGACAGGGTAGCAATCAGCCCCAGCATTTT. It is translated as CASSSGQGSNQPQHF.

The gene calls are TRBV9 and TRBJ2-7; 9 nucleotides align to TRBD2. After removal of 4 bases from V and 3 bases from J, the junction contained 11 bases not matched to a gene. The CDR3 has 16 amino acids. Germline assignment: CDR1 SGDLS and CDR2 YYNGEE. CDR3 DNA sequence: TGTGCCAGCAGCCCAGACGGGGCGGGAGGGTACTACGAGCAGTACTTC. It encodes CASSPDGAGGYYEQYF.

The V gene is TRBV28, the J gene TRBJ1-2, with 12 bases lining up with TRBD1. The CDR3 consists of 17 residues. The V gene end was trimmed by 5 bases and the J gene end by 8 bases; junction bases not matched to a gene: 15. Germline V gene sequence: CDR1 MDHEN, CDR2 SYDVKM. CDR3 bases: TGTGCCAGCAGTCTTCAGACTCTGGGACAGGGGGCCAGAGGCTACACCTTC. It codes for CASSLQTLGQGARGYTF.

The chain links TRBV10-3 to TRBJ2-7; 7 bases match TRBD2. This CDR3 has 16 amino acids. Germline-derived CDR1 and CDR2 are ENHRY and SYGVKD. The J segment lost 0 bases and the V segment lost 2 bases, leaving 7 bases of the junction unmatched. CDR3 loop: CAISERGEGSSYEQYF. The CDR3 bases are TGTGCCATCAGTGAGCGGGGGGAGGGGAGCTCCTACGAGCAGTACTTC.

The V gene is TRBV2, the J gene TRBJ2-3; D remains ambiguous. Germline CDR1 SNHLY, CDR2 FYNNEI. Trimming stripped 2 bases from V and 6 bases from J, with 9 bases between. CDR3 length equals 13 residues. In DNA form, the CDR3 reads TGTGCCAGCAGTGAAATTGGTCTCGATACGCAGTATTTT. This sequence encodes CASSEIGLDTQYF.

The chain is built from TRBV11-3 and TRBJ1-2; TRBD1 matches 8 bases. The CDR3 is made up of 13 amino acids. CDR1 and CDR2 (germline): SGHNT, YENEEA. Trimming removed 8 bases from V and 7 bases from J; junction bases left unmatched: 9. CDR3 in DNA: TGTGCCAGCCCTCAGGGGGCGGCTCTTGGCTACACCTTC. Translation: CASPQGAALGYTF.

The chain links TRBV30 to TRBJ1-1; D is unresolved. CDR1 GTSNPN and CDR2 SVGIG come from the germline V gene (reference sequence). The CDR3 runs 16 residues. Trimming shortened V by 4 bases and J by 0 bases, and 18 bases separated the two germline ends. CDR3 coding DNA: TGTGCCTGGACCCTAATTTACGCGGGTATGAACACTGAAGCTTTCTTT. Translated: CAWTLIYAGMNTEAFF.

The chain recombines TRBV29-1 with TRBJ2-1, with 13 bases fitting TRBD2. The junction had 17 bases not matched to a gene; V was cut back by 5 bases and J by 10 bases. The germline gives CDR1 SQVTM, CDR2 ANQGSEA. This CDR3 region has 17 residues. CDR3: CSVKRLAGGGLPGEQFF. In DNA form, the CDR3 reads TGCAGCGTTAAGCGACTAGCGGGAGGAGGGCTGCCGGGGGAGCAGTTCTTC.

This chain uses TRBV10-2 with TRBJ2-3; D is unclear. Looked up from germline, CDR1 is WSHSY and CDR2 is SAAADI. This CDR3 has 13 amino acids. V was cut by 4 bases and J by 0 bases, with 5 bases left in between. The CDR3 protein is CASSVPSTDTQYF. The CDR3 DNA reads TGCGCCAGCAGTGTTCCGAGCACAGATACGCAGTATTTT.

The chain employs TRBV2 and TRBJ2-7; TRBD1 matches at 10 bases. Germline values: CDR1 SNHLY, CDR2 FYNNEI. This CDR3 is 14 amino acids long. V gave up 4 bases and J gave up 4 bases; unmatched junction bases: 4. The CDR3 coding sequence is TGTGCCAGCAGTGCTTCGGGACAGGGGTACGAGCAGTACTTC. This encodes CASSASGQGYEQYF.

The CDR3 spells CASSSTGDYGYTF. CDR3 nucleotides: TGTGCCAGCTCATCCACAGGTGATTATGGCTACACCTTC. The chain recombines TRBV18 with TRBJ1-2; perhaps TRBD1 as D (5 bases). Germline lookup yields CDR1 KGHSH and CDR2 LQKENI. V was clipped by 5 bases and J by 5 bases, with 12 bases between them. The CDR3 covers 13 residues.

In DNA form, the CDR3 reads TGCAGCGTCACCCTCGGGACAGCCCTTCTTGAAAAACTGTTTTTT. This codes for CSVTLGTALLEKLFF. The genes are TRBV29-1 and TRBJ1-4, with 7 bases identical to TRBD1. Germline lookup yields CDR1 SQVTM and CDR2 ANQGSEA. CDR3 length equals 15 residues. Trimming took 6 bases from V and 7 from J; bases not matched to a gene: 14. Full variable domain (rest looked up from reference TRBV29-1 and TRBJ1-4): SAVISQKPSRDICQRGTSLTIQCQVDSQVTMMFWYRQQPGQSLTLIATANQGSEATYESGFVIDKFPISRPNLTFSTLTVSNMSPEDSSIYLCSVTLGTALLEKLFFGSGTQLSVL.

V usage is TRBV7-3 and J usage is TRBJ1-1; D not certain. CDR1 and CDR2 from the germline V gene are SGHTA and FQGTGA. This CDR3 is built from 15 residues. Trimming pared 1 base from V and 5 bases from J, leaving 14 bases between. The CDR3 is CASSLNSVAYTEAFF. For the CDR3, the DNA is TGTGCCAGCAGCTTAAATTCAGTGGCCTATACTGAAGCTTTCTTT. Supplemented by reference TRBV7-3 and TRBJ1-1, the full variable domain reads GAGVSQTPSNKVTEKGKYVELRCDPISGHTALYWYRQSLGQGPEFLIYFQGTGAADDSGLPNDRFFAVRPEGSVSTLKIQRTERGDSAVYLCASSLNSVAYTEAFFGQGTRLTVV.

The chain has TRBV28 and TRBJ1-2; the D gene is possibly TRBD1 (6 bases). Germline V gives CDR1 MDHEN, CDR2 SYDVKM. The CDR3 is made up of 14 amino acids. V was cut by 7 bases and J by 0 bases, with 12 bases left in between. CDR3 DNA: TGTGCCAGCAAACCCCAGGGGACTAACTATGGCTACACCTTC. Residues: CASKPQGTNYGYTF.

The chain is built from TRBV6-6 and TRBJ2-5; D is undetermined. The CDR3 loop spans 15 amino acids. From germline, CDR1 is MNHNY and CDR2 SVGAGI (reference sequence). The V and J ends lost 0 bases and 2 bases respectively, with 10 bases between them. The CDR3 here is CASSYSRVSQETQYF. CDR3 DNA: TGTGCCAGCAGTTACTCCAGAGTGAGTCAAGAGACCCAGTACTTC.

The rearrangement uses TRBV6-1 and TRBJ2-5, with no clear D. V lost 2 bases and J 5 bases, leaving 9 bases between the germline ends. The CDR3 covers 13 residues. Germline V lookup: CDR1 MNHNS, CDR2 SASEGT. The CDR3 coding sequence is TGTGCCAGCAGTGAAACGCTGCGGGAGACCCAGTACTTC. Protein: CASSETLRETQYF.

This clone was observed once. The chain has TRBV7-8 and TRBJ2-7, with TRBD2 identical over 11 bases. The V gene end was trimmed by 6 bases and the J gene end by 7 bases; junction bases not matched to a gene: 11. Germline V gene lookup returns CDR1 SGHVS and CDR2 FQNEAQ. This CDR3 contains 15 residues. CDR3 sequence reads: CASRAIAGGPREQYF. The CDR3 nucleotides are TGTGCCAGCAGAGCCATAGCGGGAGGGCCGAGGGAGCAGTACTTC.

The chain couples TRBV2 to TRBJ1-1; D not certain. V was cut by 9 bases and J by 3 bases, with 11 bases left in between. Germline CDR1 and CDR2: SNHLY and FYNNEI. The CDR3 consists of 12 residues. The CDR3 reads CASLREYTEAFF. The CDR3 DNA reads as TGTGCCAGTCTTAGGGAATACACTGAAGCTTTCTTT.

This chain connects TRBV28 to TRBJ1-2, with TRBD1 identical over 9 bases. Looked up from germline, CDR1 is MDHEN and CDR2 is SYDVKM. This CDR3 has 15 amino acids. Trimming took 5 bases from V and 7 from J; bases not matched to a gene: 11. In DNA, the CDR3 is TGTGCCAGCAGTCCTCCTCCTACAGGGGGCGGTGGCTACACCTTC. Encoded protein: CASSPPPTGGGGYTF.

The chain carries TRBV28 and TRBJ1-2, with D maybe TRBD1 (5 bases). The CDR3 has 14 amino acids. V was pared by 8 bases and J by 2 bases, with 15 bases between. Germline values: CDR1 MDHEN, CDR2 SYDVKM. The CDR3 loop is CASQFFAGNYGYTF. Written as DNA, the CDR3 is TGTGCCAGCCAGTTTTTTGCAGGGAACTATGGCTACACCTTC.